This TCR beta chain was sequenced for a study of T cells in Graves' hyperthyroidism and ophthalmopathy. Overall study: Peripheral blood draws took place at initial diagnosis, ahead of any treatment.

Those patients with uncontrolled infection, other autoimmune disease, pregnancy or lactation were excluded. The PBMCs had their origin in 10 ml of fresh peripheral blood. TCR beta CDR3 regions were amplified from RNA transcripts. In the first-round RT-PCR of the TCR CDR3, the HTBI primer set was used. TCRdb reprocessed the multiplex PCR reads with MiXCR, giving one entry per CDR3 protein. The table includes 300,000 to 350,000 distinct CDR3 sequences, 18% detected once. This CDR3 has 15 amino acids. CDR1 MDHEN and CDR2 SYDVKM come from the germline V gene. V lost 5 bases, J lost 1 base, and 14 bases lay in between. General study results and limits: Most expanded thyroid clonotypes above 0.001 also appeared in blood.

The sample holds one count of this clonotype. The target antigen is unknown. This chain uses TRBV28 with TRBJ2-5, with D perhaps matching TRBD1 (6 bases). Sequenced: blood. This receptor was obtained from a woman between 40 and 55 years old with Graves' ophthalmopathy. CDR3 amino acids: CASSPPGQIQETQYF. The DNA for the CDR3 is TGTGCCAGCAGTCCTCCGGGACAAATCCAAGAGACCCAGTACTTC. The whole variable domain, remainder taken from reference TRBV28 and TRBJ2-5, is DVKVTQSSRYLVKRTGEKVFLECVQDMDHENMFWYRQDPGLGLRLIYFSYDVKMKEKGDIPEGYSVSREKKERFSLILESASTNQTSMYLCASSPPGQIQETQYFGPGTRLLVL.